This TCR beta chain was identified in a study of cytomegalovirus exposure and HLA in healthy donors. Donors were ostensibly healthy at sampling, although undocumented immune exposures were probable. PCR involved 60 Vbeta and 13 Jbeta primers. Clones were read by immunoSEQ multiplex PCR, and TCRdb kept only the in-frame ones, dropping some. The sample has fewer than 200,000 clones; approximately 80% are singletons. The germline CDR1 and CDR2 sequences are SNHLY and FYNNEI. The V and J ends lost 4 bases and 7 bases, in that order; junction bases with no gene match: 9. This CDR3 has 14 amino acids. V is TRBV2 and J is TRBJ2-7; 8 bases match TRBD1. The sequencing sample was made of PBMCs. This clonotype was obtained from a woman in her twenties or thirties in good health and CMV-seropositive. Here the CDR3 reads CASSGGTGPPEQYF. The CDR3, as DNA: TGTGCCAGCAGTGGGGGGACAGGTCCGCCTGAGCAGTACTTC.